These 16 T cell receptor beta chains were all obtained from the same sample, sequenced in a study of CD8+ T cells in alopecia areata. The authors sorted pooled cutaneous lymph node cells using CD4, CD8alpha, NKG2D, NKG2ACE and other markers. Extracted RNA was reverse transcribed into cDNA, the sequencing template. Sequencing was performed with immunoSEQ multiplex PCR; in TCRdb, only in-frame clones are kept and a portion is missing. Listed for the sample are approximately 300,000 clones, none seen a single time. Sequencing was done on a sample of CD4+ T cells sorted from a lymph node. The receptors here all came from a C3H/HeJ mouse with alopecia areata. MHC haplotype: H2-k.

About this clone: The gene names given are mouse names. From the germline J gene comes the end of the CDR3, since the read stops 4 residues before it. The chain carries TRBV19 and TRBJ2-1; D gene uncertain. Trimming stripped 1 base from V and 5 bases from J, with 7 bases between. Germline-derived CDR1 and CDR2 are FNHDT and SITEND (reference sequence). CDR3 length: 13 residues. The CDR3 here is CASSITADAEQFF. The covered CDR3 bases are TGTGCCAGCAGTATAACTGCGGATGCT.

As to this clone: Gene names are the mouse ones. The CDR3 sequence: CASSNRAGQLYF. Incomplete CDR3 DNA: TGTGCCAGCAGTAACAGGGCCGGG. The J gene is TRBJ2-2, the V gene TRBV19; possibly TRBD1 for D (6 bases). The CDR3 end lies 4 residues beyond the end of the read and is filled in from the germline J gene. Per germline, CDR1 FNHDT and CDR2 SITEND (reference sequence). Trimming cost V 3 bases and J 6 bases, with 6 bases left between them. CDR3 length: 12 residues. The full variable domain, with the rest looked up from reference TRBV19 and TRBJ2-2, is GGIITQTPKFLIGQEGQKLTLKCQQNFNHDTMYWYRQDSGKGLRLIYYSITENDLQKGDLSEGYDASREKKSSFSLTVTSAQKNEMAVFLCASSNRAGQLYFGEGSKLTVL.

This clone has ten or more counts. Gene names and germline match the mouse. Read coverage stops 4 residues before the CDR3 terminus; the germline J gene supplies the remainder. V and J are TRBV17 and TRBJ1-1, with D unclear. The CDR3 extends over 13 amino acids. Germline V CDR1 and CDR2: MNHDT, YYDKIL. The CDR3 reads CASSRDVGSEVFF. CDR3 bases read: TGTGCTAGCAGTAGAGATGTGGGGTCA.

In this sample, this clone turned up a few times. All gene names here are mouse names. Coverage ceases 4 residues before the CDR3 finishes, and the germline J gene fills in the end. The chain employs TRBV1 and TRBJ1-1; 8 bases align to TRBD1. Germline lookup yields CDR1 NSQYPW and CDR2 LRSPGD (reference sequence). J was trimmed by 4 bases and V by 0 bases; bases with no gene match: 4. The CDR3 sequence is 15 residues long. CDR3: CTCSADQGAGTEVFF. CDR3 bases read: TGCACCTGCAGTGCAGACCAGGGGGCAGGCACA.

Only a few counts were recorded for this clone. Here the gene names and germline are mouse. The part of the CDR3 DNA that was read is TGTGCCAGCACAGACTATGCT. This encodes CASTDYA. The CDR3 as a whole reads CASTDYAEQFF. The V call is TRBV13-3, the J call TRBJ2-1; no firm D call. The read ends 4 residues early relative to the CDR3; the germline J gene fills the gap. V lost 6 bases, J lost 2 bases, and 3 bases lay in between. The CDR3 runs 11 residues. Germline V CDR1 and CDR2: NNHDY, SYVADS.

With regard to this clone: Mouse gene names and germline throughout. The read ends 4 residues shy of where the CDR3 ends; the end is completed using the germline J gene. The rearrangement joins TRBV13-3 to TRBJ2-7; 9 positions match TRBD1. Germline V gives CDR1 NNHDY, CDR2 SYVADS. The CDR3 runs 15 residues. The sequenced part of the CDR3 DNA is TGTGCCAGCAGTGCCCCCGGGACAGGGCGTTAT. Amino acids: CASSAPGTGRY. The full CDR3 protein reads CASSAPGTGRYEQYF.

A word on this clone: Germline and genes: mouse. The sequence runs out 4 residues before the end of the CDR3; the remainder is reconstructed from the germline J gene. The chain recombines TRBV13-1 with TRBJ2-5; 8 positions agree with TRBD1. Germline V CDR1 and CDR2: NSHNY, SYGAGN. The length of the CDR3 is 14 residues. CDR3: CASSAAGGEDTQYF. The DNA read from the CDR3 is TGTGCCAGCAGTGCAGCAGGGGGCGAGGAC.

This clone was seen only a few times. Each gene name is a mouse one. The read halts 4 residues ahead of the CDR3 end, with the missing end drawn from the germline J gene. Other DNA sequences of this sample code for an identical CDR3. The gene calls are TRBV5 and TRBJ1-1; D is uncertain. CDR1 and CDR2 (germline): LGHNA, YNLKQL (reference sequence). This CDR3 contains 13 residues. The V end lost 0 bases, the J end lost 1 base, and 3 bases lay between the germline ends. The CDR3 DNA, read in part, is TGTGCCAGCAGCCAAGAAGGAAACACA. This encodes CASSQEGNT. The CDR3 as a whole reads CASSQEGNTEVFF.

This clone showed up just a few times. This could be a read error, since a much larger clone is one nucleotide away. The gene symbols are mouse symbols. The read comes to an end 4 residues before the CDR3 does, leaving the germline J gene to fill in the end. Distinct nucleotide sequences in the sample also encode this CDR3. The chain carries TRBV13-1 and TRBJ1-1; D not certain. V shed 2 bases and J shed 3 bases, with 8 bases lying between them. Germline-derived CDR1 and CDR2 are NSHNY and SYGAGN. This CDR3 contains 13 residues. The sequenced CDR3 bases are TGTGCCAGCAGTGACAGGCGGGACACA. Its protein is CASSDRRDT. The full CDR3 protein reads CASSDRRDTEVFF.

On this clone itself: Genes and germline come from the mouse. The read is 4 residues too short to cover the CDR3 end, so that end is filled in from the germline J gene. In the same sample, other DNA sequences code for this CDR3. The chain carries TRBV13-1 and TRBJ1-1; tentative D call: TRBD1 (6 bases). The CDR3 contains 14 residues. CDR1 is NSHNY and CDR2 is SYGAGN in the germline V gene. Trimming cost V 3 bases and J 0 bases, with 9 bases left between them. The covered CDR3 bases are TGTGCCAGCAGTGTGGACAGAACAAACACA. Residues: CASSVDRTNT. The whole CDR3 protein is CASSVDRTNTEVFF.

Note on this clone: Mouse names are used for the genes. The read falls 4 residues short of the CDR3 end, and the missing part is taken from the germline J gene. The rearrangement joins TRBV5 to TRBJ2-1, with 8 nucleotides matching TRBD2. This CDR3 has 15 residues. The V gene end was trimmed by 3 bases and the J gene end by 0 bases; junction bases not matched to a gene: 1. CDR1 is LGHNA, CDR2 YNLKQL, per germline (reference sequence). The chain's CDR3 is CASSHDWGNYAEQFF. The part of the CDR3 DNA that was read is TGTGCCAGCAGCCACGACTGGGGTAACTATGCT.

This clone was recorded a few times. Genes here carry mouse names. The CDR3 is cut off 4 residues early in the read; its end comes from the germline J gene. Other DNA sequences from this sample encode an identical CDR3 as well. The chain carries TRBV5 and TRBJ2-7; the D is unclear. Germline CDR1 LGHNA, CDR2 YNLKQL (reference sequence). The CDR3 length is 13 residues. Deletions cut 0 bases from V and 2 bases from J, with 5 bases between. The part of the CDR3 DNA that was read is TGTGCCAGCAGCCAAGAAACAGCCTAT. Translation: CASSQETAY. The CDR3 reads in full as CASSQETAYEQYF.

To note about this clone: Gene names are the mouse ones. The read gets to within 4 residues of the CDR3 end, and the germline J gene fills in the rest. This sample includes further DNA sequences coding for the same CDR3. The chain couples TRBV13-3 to TRBJ2-7, with 8 bases identical to TRBD1. The length of the CDR3 is 15 residues. Germline V gene lookup returns CDR1 NNHDY and CDR2 SYVADS. The CDR3 sequence: CASSDARDRTYEQYF. The part of the CDR3 DNA that was read is TGTGCCAGCAGTGATGCGAGGGACAGGACATAT.

Turning to this clone: Mouse gene names apply. The read ends 4 residues before the CDR3 terminus; that terminus is restored from the germline J gene. Other DNA sequences within the sample encode an identical CDR3. The rearrangement joins TRBV1 to TRBJ1-1; D is unresolved. Trimming pared 0 bases from V and 1 base from J, leaving 6 bases between. Germline V CDR1 and CDR2: NSQYPW, LRSPGD (reference sequence). The CDR3 contains 14 residues. Incomplete CDR3 DNA: TGCACCTGCAGTGCAGATCCAGGGAACACA. Its translation is CTCSADPGNT. The full CDR3 sequence reads CTCSADPGNTEVFF.

Of note for this clone: The gene names given are mouse names. The CDR3 extends 4 residues past the end of the read, so its final part is completed from the germline J gene. The V call is TRBV5, the J call TRBJ2-1; 10 bases fit TRBD1. The trim removed 4 bases at V and 5 bases at J, leaving 5 bases unmatched. Germline CDR1 and CDR2: LGHNA and YNLKQL (reference sequence). This CDR3 has 15 amino acids. CDR3: CASSPRDRGNAEQFF. Partial CDR3 DNA: TGTGCCAGCAGCCCCCGGGACAGGGGCAATGCT.

A note on this clone: Mouse gene names apply. Read coverage stops 4 residues before the CDR3 terminus; the germline J gene supplies the remainder. The gene calls are TRBV1 and TRBJ2-2, with 7 positions matching TRBD1. J was trimmed by 2 bases and V by 5 bases; bases with no gene match: 8. Germline loops: CDR1 NSQYPW, CDR2 LRSPGD (reference sequence). This CDR3 spans 16 amino acids. The CDR3 sequence: CTCSPRQGGNTGQLYF. CDR3 bases read: TGCACCTGCAGTCCCCGACAGGGAGGGAACACCGGG.